These 25 T cell receptor beta chains originate from one sample sequenced in a study of cytomegalovirus exposure and HLA in healthy donors. The study ran its PCR with 60 Vbeta and 13 Jbeta primers. Profiled with immunoSEQ multiplex PCR; TCRdb holds only in-frame clones, not every one. Among 270,000 or so clones, about nine tenths were seen once, and the ten largest hold roughly 4%. Sequenced sample: PBMCs. The receptors originated from a man aged 35 to 55 in good health and CMV-seropositive.

The chain uses TRBV29-1 and TRBJ2-2, with a possible D match to TRBD1 (6 bases). Germline values: CDR1 SQVTM, CDR2 ANQGSEA. This CDR3 contains 14 residues. Trimming took off 4 bases at V and 2 bases at J, with 11 bases between the two ends. In nucleotides, the CDR3 is TGCAGCGTTGTGGGACACGTAAACACCGGGGAGCTGTTTTTT. Protein product: CSVVGHVNTGELFF.

CDR3 sequence (DNA): TGTGCCAGCAGCTTGTATACCGCTCGTAGACAAGAGACCCAGTACTTC. It specifies CASSLYTARRQETQYF. V usage is TRBV5-6 and J usage is TRBJ2-5; no firm D call. Germline V gene sequence: CDR1 SGHDT, CDR2 YYEEEE. There are 16 residues in the CDR3. The V and J ends lost 1 base and 2 bases respectively, with 15 bases between them. Combining the CDR3 with reference TRBV5-6 and TRBJ2-5 gives the whole variable domain DAGVTQSPTHLIKTRGQQVTLRCSPKSGHDTVSWYQQALGQGPQFIFQYYEEEERQRGNFPDRFSGHQFPNYSSELNVNALLLGDSALYLCASSLYTARRQETQYFGPGTRLLVL.

This clone appeared a few times. The chain joins TRBV4-3 to TRBJ1-2; D unclear. The CDR3 consists of 16 residues. CDR1 and CDR2 (germline): LGHNA, YSLEER. Deletions cut 4 bases from V and 2 bases from J, with 17 bases between. The CDR3: CASSPHEWAANYGYTF. The CDR3 DNA reads as TGCGCCAGCAGCCCCCACGAGTGGGCAGCCAACTATGGCTACACCTTC.

V gene TRBV7-2 combines with J gene TRBJ2-1; 8 nucleotides agree with TRBD2. V trimming: 3 bases; J trimming: 2 bases; junction bases outside the gene matches: 6. The CDR3 contains 16 residues. Per germline, CDR1 SGHTA and CDR2 FQGNSA. CDR3 DNA sequence: TGTGCCAGCAGCTTCCTCGGGACTAGGGCCTACAATGAGCAGTTCTTC. Translated: CASSFLGTRAYNEQFF. Full variable domain (remainder filled in from reference TRBV7-2 and TRBJ2-1): GAGVSQSPSNKVTEKGKDVELRCDPISGHTALYWYRQSLGQGLEFLIYFQGNSAPDKSGLPSDRFSAERTGGSVSTLTIQRTQQEDSAVYLCASSFLGTRAYNEQFFGPGTRLTVL.

This chain links TRBV5-6 with TRBJ1-2, with D possibly being TRBD1 (6 bases). V shed 4 bases and J shed 4 bases, with 11 bases lying between them. The germline CDR1 and CDR2 sequences are SGHDT and YYEEEE. The CDR3 runs to 13 residues. The chain's CDR3 is CASSPDRIYGYTF. In DNA form, the CDR3 reads TGTGCCAGCAGCCCGGACAGAATCTATGGCTACACCTTC.

The rearrangement links TRBV11-1 to TRBJ2-1; D uncertain. Germline V gives CDR1 SGHAT, CDR2 FQDESV (reference sequence). V gave up 0 bases and J gave up 9 bases, with 12 bases separating them. The CDR3 is 14 residues long. CDR3 in DNA: TGTGCCAGCAGCTTAGCGTCGCGGATTCCTGAGCAGTTCTTC. Its protein is CASSLASRIPEQFF.

The chain recombines TRBV18 with TRBJ2-1, with a possible D match to TRBD2 (5 bases). V shed 4 bases and J shed 0 bases, with 7 bases lying between them. CDR1 is KGHSH and CDR2 is LQKENI in the germline V gene. CDR3 length: 14 residues. The CDR3 loop is CASSHGSSYNEQFF. For the CDR3, the DNA is TGTGCCAGCTCACATGGGAGCTCCTACAATGAGCAGTTCTTC.

V and J are TRBV4-1 and TRBJ2-5; D perhaps matches TRBD2 (5 bases). V shed 1 base and J shed 4 bases, with 7 bases lying between them. The CDR3 loop spans 13 amino acids. Germline values: CDR1 MGHRA, CDR2 YSYEKL. The CDR3 region has the DNA TGCGCCAGCAGCCAAGTTGCGGGAGAGACCCAGTACTTC. Protein: CASSQVAGETQYF.

This chain connects TRBV28 to TRBJ2-3, with D uncertain. Germline V gene data show CDR1 as MDHEN and CDR2 as SYDVKM. V was trimmed by 2 bases and J by 0 bases, leaving 24 bases between them. This CDR3 has 20 residues. In DNA form, the CDR3 reads TGTGCCAGCAGTTTAACACCTCGGTCACGCCGAGACTCTAGCACAGATACGCAGTATTTT. Translating it yields CASSLTPRSRRDSSTDTQYF.

As DNA, the CDR3 is TGTGCCAGCAGTGAAGGGGGAGGCGGGGAGCTGTTTTTT. This codes for CASSEGGGGELFF. This chain connects TRBV6-1 to TRBJ2-2, with D maybe TRBD2 (6 bases). The CDR3 covers 13 residues. CDR1 and CDR2 from the germline V gene are MNHNS and SASEGT. Trimming left V 1 base short and J 7 bases short, with 7 bases between.

CDR3 residues: CASYFRWRGLEYNEQFF. For the CDR3, the DNA is TGTGCCAGCTACTTCCGCTGGAGGGGACTCGAATACAATGAGCAGTTCTTC. The chain combines TRBV7-2 with TRBJ2-1; TRBD2 might be the D (6 bases). The CDR3 runs 17 residues. Germline CDR1 and CDR2: SGHTA and FQGNSA. V lost 8 bases to trimming and J lost 4 bases, with 24 bases between them.

The chain carries TRBV11-2 and TRBJ1-2; weak D call: TRBD1 (5 bases). Per the germline V gene, CDR1 is SGHAT and CDR2 is FQNNGV. The CDR3 runs 14 residues. The V gene lost 5 bases and the J gene lost 4 bases, with 14 bases spanning the gap. CDR3 amino acids: CASSLYGAVYGYTF. CDR3 DNA sequence: TGTGCCAGCAGCCTGTATGGGGCGGTCTATGGCTACACCTTC.

This chain connects TRBV7-6 to TRBJ2-5, with 7 positions matching TRBD1. CDR1 and CDR2 from the germline V gene are SGHVS and FNYEAQ. The CDR3 sequence is 15 residues long. The V gene end was trimmed by 0 bases and the J gene end by 1 base; junction bases not matched to a gene: 2. The CDR3 here is CASSLAGQPQETQYF. In DNA form, the CDR3 reads TGTGCCAGCAGCTTAGCGGGACAGCCCCAAGAGACCCAGTACTTC. The entire variable domain, with the rest obtained from reference TRBV7-6 and TRBJ2-5, is as follows: GAGVSQSPRYKVTKRGQDVALRCDPISGHVSLYWYRQALGQGPEFLTYFNYEAQQDKSGLPNDRFSAERPEGSISTLTIQRTEQRDSAMYRCASSLAGQPQETQYFGPGTRLLVL.

The chain is built from TRBV19 and TRBJ2-2, with 13 bases fitting TRBD2. There are 18 residues in the CDR3. V shed 3 bases, J shed 1 base, and the junction held 5 bases outside the gene matches. Germline V gene data show CDR1 as LNHDA and CDR2 as SQIVND (reference sequence). The chain's CDR3 is CASSIRTSGRVNTGELFF. The DNA of the CDR3 is TGTGCCAGTAGTATTAGGACTAGCGGGAGAGTGAACACCGGGGAGCTGTTTTTT.

This clone showed up just once. The chain recombines TRBV29-1 with TRBJ2-3, with 9 positions matching TRBD2. Germline V gene lookup returns CDR1 SQVTM and CDR2 ANQGSEA. V gave up 7 bases and J gave up 0 bases; unmatched junction bases: 5. The CDR3 extends over 14 amino acids. The chain's CDR3 is CSALAGVSTDTQYF. The CDR3 coding sequence is TGCAGCGCATTAGCGGGAGTGAGCACAGATACGCAGTATTTT.

The genes are TRBV10-3 and TRBJ2-5, with 7 bases matching TRBD2. Looked up from germline, CDR1 is ENHRY and CDR2 is SYGVKD. V was clipped by 5 bases and J by 3 bases; unmatched bases: 3. The CDR3 runs 13 residues. CDR3 residues: CAISSSGEETQYF. As DNA, the CDR3 is TGTGCCATCAGTTCTAGCGGTGAAGAGACCCAGTACTTC.

This chain connects TRBV6-4 to TRBJ2-1; D gene uncertain. The V gene lost 4 bases and the J gene lost 6 bases, with 10 bases spanning the gap. The CDR3 covers 13 residues. Germline V gene lookup returns CDR1 MRHNA and CDR2 SNTAGT. The CDR3 region has the DNA TGTGCCAGCAGTGGCCTCCCCGGCAATGAGCAGTTCTTC. Encoded protein: CASSGLPGNEQFF.

As concerns this clone: The identical CDR3 is also encoded by other nucleotide sequences in the sample. The chain couples TRBV28 to TRBJ2-7; 10 bases are a match to TRBD2. Trimming cost V 4 bases and J 0 bases; bases outside gene matches: 0. Germline V CDR1 and CDR2: MDHEN, SYDVKM. The CDR3 has 14 residues. The CDR3 reads CASSSSGSSYEQYF. As DNA, the CDR3 is TGTGCCAGCAGTTCTAGCGGGAGCTCCTACGAGCAGTACTTC.

The gene calls are TRBV9 and TRBJ2-2, with TRBD2 matching over 12 bases. Germline CDR1 and CDR2: SGDLS and YYNGEE. V gave up 3 bases and J gave up 4 bases; unmatched junction bases: 1. The CDR3 is 15 residues long. As DNA, the CDR3 is TGTGCCAGCAGCGCTAGCGGGAGGGCCACCGGGGAGCTGTTTTTT. Amino acid sequence: CASSASGRATGELFF.

This clone is a singleton in its sample. The chain is built from TRBV10-3 and TRBJ2-5, with 10 nucleotides matching TRBD2. J was trimmed by 4 bases and V by 2 bases; bases with no gene match: 7. The length of the CDR3 is 16 residues. The germline V gene encodes CDR1 ENHRY and CDR2 SYGVKD. The CDR3: CAISETQAGGPETQYF. CDR3 coding DNA: TGTGCCATCAGTGAGACCCAAGCGGGAGGGCCAGAGACCCAGTACTTC.

The chain carries TRBV19 and TRBJ2-3; D gene unclear. Germline V lookup: CDR1 LNHDA, CDR2 SQIVND (reference sequence). CDR3 length: 15 amino acids. V was trimmed by 6 bases and J by 0 bases, leaving 13 bases between them. CDR3 amino acids: CASRASRTSTDTQYF. Written as DNA, the CDR3 is TGTGCCAGTAGGGCCTCTAGAACTAGCACAGATACGCAGTATTTT.

Only one count was recorded for this clone. The V and J genes are TRBV28 and TRBJ1-2, with D uncertain. V was trimmed by 5 bases and J by 8 bases, leaving 21 bases between them. CDR1 is MDHEN and CDR2 is SYDVKM in the germline V gene. The CDR3 consists of 15 residues. The CDR3: CASSQTPGLISGYTF. The CDR3 coding sequence is TGTGCCAGCAGTCAAACGCCAGGCCTTATAAGCGGCTACACCTTC.

This clone was picked up a small number of times. The CDR3 reads CASSSGGITYEQYF. The CDR3 DNA reads as TGTGCCAGCAGCTCGGGGGGAATTACATACGAGCAGTACTTC. The rearrangement links TRBV11-3 to TRBJ2-7; the match to TRBD2 covers 7 bases. V shed 4 bases and J 4 bases; nucleotides not matched to a gene: 7. The germline gives CDR1 SGHNT, CDR2 YENEEA. The CDR3 has 14 amino acids.

This clone was seen once. The CDR3 sequence is CASSQTGVYEQYF. CDR3 nucleotides: TGCGCCAGCAGCCAAACAGGGGTCTACGAGCAGTACTTC. The chain carries TRBV4-1 and TRBJ2-7; 7 nucleotides match TRBD1. This CDR3 spans 13 amino acids. V lost 2 bases and J lost 3; bases outside the gene matches: 1. Germline V CDR1 and CDR2: MGHRA, YSYEKL.

V is TRBV7-9 and J is TRBJ2-7, with TRBD2 matching 10 bases. J was trimmed by 1 base and V by 6 bases; bases with no gene match: 0. Germline CDR1 is SEHNR and CDR2 is FQNEAQ (reference sequence). The length of the CDR3 is 13 residues. The CDR3 is CASRLAGSYEQYF. As DNA, the CDR3 is TGTGCCAGCAGACTAGCGGGATCCTACGAGCAGTACTTC.